The 3 T cell receptor beta chains presented below share a single source sample, sequenced in a study of blood T cell repertoires in COVID-19. Only in-frame clones appear in the TCRdb table, and some are missing; sequencing was by immunoSEQ multiplex PCR. The sample shows fewer than 150,000 clones, more than 75% of them seen only once. The sample taken for sequencing was peripheral blood. The receptors were sampled from a woman aged 70-85 years with acute or convalescent COVID-19.

This chain uses TRBV5-1 with TRBJ1-1, with TRBD1 as a possible D gene (5 bases). The V end was cut by 4 bases, the J end by 3 bases, with 16 bases between. Germline CDR1 and CDR2: SGHRS and YFSETQ. CDR3 length: 15 residues. CDR3 coding DNA: TGCGCCAGCAGCCTCAAGGGGCAATATGACACTGAAGCTTTCTTT. It encodes CASSLKGQYDTEAFF.

This sequence joins TRBV3-1 (or the pseudogene TRBV3-2) and TRBJ1-2; the D is unclear. V gave up 0 bases and J gave up 7 bases, with 12 bases separating them. This CDR3 is built from 14 residues. Germline CDR1 reads LGHDT; CDR2 reads YNNKEL (reference sequence). The DNA for the CDR3 is TGTGCCAGCAGCCAAGAGGGCCCAGAGCCTGGCTACACCTTC. Translated: CASSQEGPEPGYTF.

The CDR3 region is CASLIGQAGYNEQFF. CDR3 nucleotides: TGTGCCAGCTTAATAGGACAAGCGGGCTACAATGAGCAGTTCTTC. The genes are TRBV6-5 and TRBJ2-1, with a possible D match to TRBD2 (6 bases). CDR3 length: 15 amino acids. Trimming took off 8 bases at V and 3 bases at J, with 17 bases between the two ends. The germline V gene has CDR1 MNHEY and CDR2 SVGAGI.